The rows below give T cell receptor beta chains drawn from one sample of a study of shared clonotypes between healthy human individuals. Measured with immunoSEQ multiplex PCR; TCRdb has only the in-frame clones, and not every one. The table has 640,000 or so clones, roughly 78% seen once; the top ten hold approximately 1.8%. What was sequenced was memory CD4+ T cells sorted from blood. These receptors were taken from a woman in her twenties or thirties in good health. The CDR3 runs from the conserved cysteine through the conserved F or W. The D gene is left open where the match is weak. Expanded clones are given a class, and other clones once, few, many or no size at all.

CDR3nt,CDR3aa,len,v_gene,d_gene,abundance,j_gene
TGCGCCAGCAGTGAATTGGCTAGCGGGAGACACGAGCAGTACTTC,CASSELASGRHEQYF,15,TRBV10-1,TRBD2,once,TRBJ2-7
TGTGCCGGGAAGGGGTATGACTATGGCTACACCTTC,CAGKGYDYGYTF,12,TRBV28,-,-,TRBJ1-2
TGTGCCAGTAGGACTAGCGGGAGTAGGACCGGGGAGCTGTTTTTT,CASRTSGSRTGELFF,15,TRBV19,TRBD2,few,TRBJ2-2
TGTGCCAGCAGCTCCCCGGGGCAGCAAGAGACCCAGTACTTC,CASSSPGQQETQYF,14,TRBV7-2,-,-,TRBJ2-5
TGTGCCGGGAGCCATAATAGCGGGAGGGGATGGGATACGCAGTATTTT,CAGSHNSGRGWDTQYF,16,TRBV28,TRBD2,few,TRBJ2-3
TGTGCCAGCAGTTTGACAGGGGTGGGCTACACCTTC,CASSLTGVGYTF,12,TRBV2,TRBD1,-,TRBJ1-2
TGCGCCAGCAGCGACCCGGGACGGAGGAACTATGGCTACACCTTC,CASSDPGRRNYGYTF,15,TRBV5-1,-,-,TRBJ1-2
TGTGCCAGCAGTTTATACCTGGTGAACTACGAGCAGTACTTC,CASSLYLVNYEQYF,14,TRBV28,-,-,TRBJ2-7
TGCGCCAGCAGCCAGCTGGGCGCGAGGGTGGCGGGGGAGACCCAGTACTTC,CASSQLGARVAGETQYF,17,TRBV4-1,-,once,TRBJ2-5
TGTGCCAGCAGCTTTTGGGGCAGGGGCAGGGCGAACACTGAAGCTTTCTTT,CASSFWGRGRANTEAFF,17,TRBV7-9,-,-,TRBJ1-1
TGTGCCAGCAGTTTACTTAGCGGGAGGCTGCGGAACATTCAGTACTTC,CASSLLSGRLRNIQYF,16,TRBV28,TRBD2,-,TRBJ2-4
TGCGCCAGCAGCTTGGGACAGGCGACCGGGGAGCTGTTTTTT,CASSLGQATGELFF,14,TRBV5-1,-,-,TRBJ2-2
TGTGCCAGCAGTTACAAGACACGGCAGTTCTTC,CASSYKTRQFF,11,TRBV6-5,-,few,TRBJ2-1
TGCGCCAGCAGCCAAGATGACTCGGGACGCTATTACTTC,CASSQDDSGRYYF,13,TRBV4-1,-,-,TRBJ2-7
TGTGCCAGCAGCCAGCCCAGCGGATCGAACACCGGGGAGCTGTTTTTT,CASSQPSGSNTGELFF,16,TRBV7-9,-,few,TRBJ2-2
TGTGCCAGCAGCTTAGATTACAGGGCGAACCAGCCCCAGCATTTT,CASSLDYRANQPQHF,15,TRBV11-2,-,-,TRBJ1-5
TGTGCCAGCAGCTTCCCAGGGGGAGAGACCCAGTACTTC,CASSFPGGETQYF,13,TRBV5-4,TRBD1,-,TRBJ2-5
TGTGCCAGCAGCTTTCTTCCGGGACTAGCCCGTCACGAGCAGTACTTC,CASSFLPGLARHEQYF,16,TRBV12-1,-,-,TRBJ2-7
TGTGCCAGCCTCTCTCGGGGCCCCGGGGAGCTGTTTTTT,CASLSRGPGELFF,13,TRBV6-1,-,-,TRBJ2-2
TGTGCCAGCCGGAACAGTGAGTCTAACACTGAAGCTTTCTTT,CASRNSESNTEAFF,14,TRBV2,-,many,TRBJ1-1
TGTGCCAGCAGCTCCACTATGGGGTGGGGCACTGAAGCTTTCTTT,CASSSTMGWGTEAFF,15,TRBV6-5,-,-,TRBJ1-1
TGCGCCAGCAGTCGGACAGGGAAGAATGAAAAACTGTTTTTT,CASSRTGKNEKLFF,14,TRBV10-2,TRBD1,-,TRBJ1-4
TGCGCCAGCAGCCGGGGGTCGGGGGATCAGCCCCAGCATTTT,CASSRGSGDQPQHF,14,TRBV5-1,-,-,TRBJ1-5
TGTGCCAGCACGGGAGACTCCTACGAGCAGTACTTC,CASTGDSYEQYF,12,TRBV27,-,-,TRBJ2-7